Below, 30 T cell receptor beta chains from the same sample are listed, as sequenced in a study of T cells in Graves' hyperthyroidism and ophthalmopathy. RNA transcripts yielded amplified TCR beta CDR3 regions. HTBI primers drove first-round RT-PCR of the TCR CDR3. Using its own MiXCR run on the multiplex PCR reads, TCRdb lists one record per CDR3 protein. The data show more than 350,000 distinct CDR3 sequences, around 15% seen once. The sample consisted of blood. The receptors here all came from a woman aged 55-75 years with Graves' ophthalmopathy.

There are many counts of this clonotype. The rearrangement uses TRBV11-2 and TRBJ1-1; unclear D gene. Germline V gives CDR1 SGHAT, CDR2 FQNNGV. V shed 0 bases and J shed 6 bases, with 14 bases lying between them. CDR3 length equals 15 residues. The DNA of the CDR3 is TGTGCCAGCAGCTTAGAGGGGAACGGGATCGCTGAAGCTTTCTTT. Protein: CASSLEGNGIAEAFF. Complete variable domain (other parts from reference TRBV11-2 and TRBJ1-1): EAGVAQSPRYKIIEKRQSVAFWCNPISGHATLYWYQQILGQGPKLLIQFQNNGVVDDSQLPKDRFSAERLKGVDSTLKIQPAKLEDSAVYLCASSLEGNGIAEAFFGQGTRLTVV.

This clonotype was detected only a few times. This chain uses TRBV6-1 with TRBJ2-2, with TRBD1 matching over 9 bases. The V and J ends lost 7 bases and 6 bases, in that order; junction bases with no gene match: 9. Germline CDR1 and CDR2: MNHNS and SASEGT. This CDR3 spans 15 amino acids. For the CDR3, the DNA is TGTGCCAGCACCTCCGGGACAGGGACCGCCGGGGAGCTGTTTTTT. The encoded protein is CASTSGTGTAGELFF.

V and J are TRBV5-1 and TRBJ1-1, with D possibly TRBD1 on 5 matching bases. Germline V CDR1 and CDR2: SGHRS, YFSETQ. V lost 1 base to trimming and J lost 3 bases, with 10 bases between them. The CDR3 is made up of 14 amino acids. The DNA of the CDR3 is TGCGCCAGCAGCTTGACTATCAGGGACACTGAAGCTTTCTTT. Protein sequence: CASSLTIRDTEAFF.

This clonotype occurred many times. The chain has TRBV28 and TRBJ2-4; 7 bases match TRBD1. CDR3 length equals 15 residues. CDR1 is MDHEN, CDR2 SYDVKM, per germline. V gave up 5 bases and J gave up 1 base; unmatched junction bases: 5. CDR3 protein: CASSILQGAKNIQYF. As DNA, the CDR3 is TGTGCCAGCAGTATTTTACAGGGGGCCAAAAACATTCAGTACTTC.

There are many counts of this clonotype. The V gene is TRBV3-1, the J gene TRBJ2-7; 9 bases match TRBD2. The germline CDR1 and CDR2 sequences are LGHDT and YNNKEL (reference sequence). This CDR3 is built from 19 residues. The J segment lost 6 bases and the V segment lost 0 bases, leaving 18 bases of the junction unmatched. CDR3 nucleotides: TGTGCCAGCAGCCAAGATGTCCGCGGGAGGGACTCATCCCACGGCGAGCAGTACTTC. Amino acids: CASSQDVRGRDSSHGEQYF.

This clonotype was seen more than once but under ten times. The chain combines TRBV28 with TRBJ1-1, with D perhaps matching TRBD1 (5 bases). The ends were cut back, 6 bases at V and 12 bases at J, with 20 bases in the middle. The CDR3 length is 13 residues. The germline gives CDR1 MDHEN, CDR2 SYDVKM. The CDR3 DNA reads TGTGCCAGCAGCCTAGAGGGGCACCGGAGTCCTTTCTTT. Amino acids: CASSLEGHRSPFF.

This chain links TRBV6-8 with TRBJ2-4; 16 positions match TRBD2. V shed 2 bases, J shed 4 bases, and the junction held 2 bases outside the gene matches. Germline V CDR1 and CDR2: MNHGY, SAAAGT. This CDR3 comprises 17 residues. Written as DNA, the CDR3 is TGTGCCAGCAGTTACGGGACTAGCGGGAGGGGGAAAAACATTCAGTACTTC. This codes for CASSYGTSGRGKNIQYF.

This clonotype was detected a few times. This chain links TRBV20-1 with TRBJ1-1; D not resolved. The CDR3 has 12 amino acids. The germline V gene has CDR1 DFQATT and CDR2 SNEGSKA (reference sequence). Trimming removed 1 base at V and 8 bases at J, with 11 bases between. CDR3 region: CSARASTREAFF. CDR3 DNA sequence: TGCAGTGCTAGAGCGTCTACAAGGGAAGCTTTCTTT.

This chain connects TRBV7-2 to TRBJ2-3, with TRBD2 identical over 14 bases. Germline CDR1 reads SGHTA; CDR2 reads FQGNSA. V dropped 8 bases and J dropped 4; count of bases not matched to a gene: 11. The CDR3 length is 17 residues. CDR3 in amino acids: CASGWTSGRSEPDTQYF. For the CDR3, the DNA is TGTGCCAGCGGATGGACTAGCGGGAGGAGCGAGCCAGATACGCAGTATTTT.

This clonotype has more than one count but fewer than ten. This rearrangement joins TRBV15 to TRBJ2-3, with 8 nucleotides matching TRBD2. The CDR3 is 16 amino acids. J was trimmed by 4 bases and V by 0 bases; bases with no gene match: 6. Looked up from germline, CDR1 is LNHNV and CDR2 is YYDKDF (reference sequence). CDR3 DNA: TGTGCCACCAGCAGAGAGGGAGCGGGAGTGGCAGATACGCAGTATTTT. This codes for CATSREGAGVADTQYF.

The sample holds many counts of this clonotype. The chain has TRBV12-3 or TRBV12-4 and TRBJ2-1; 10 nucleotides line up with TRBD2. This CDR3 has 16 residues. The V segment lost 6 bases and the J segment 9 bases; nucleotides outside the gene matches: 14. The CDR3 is CASSLPAAGGPGEQFF. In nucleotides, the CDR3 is TGTGCCAGCAGCCTCCCGGCAGCGGGAGGGCCGGGTGAGCAGTTCTTC.

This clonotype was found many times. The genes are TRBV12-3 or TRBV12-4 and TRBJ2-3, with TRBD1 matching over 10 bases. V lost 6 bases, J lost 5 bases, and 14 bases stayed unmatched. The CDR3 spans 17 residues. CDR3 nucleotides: TGTGCCAGCAGGGGGTCGCGCGATGACAGGGGGCGAGATACGCAGTATTTT. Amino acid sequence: CASRGSRDDRGRDTQYF.

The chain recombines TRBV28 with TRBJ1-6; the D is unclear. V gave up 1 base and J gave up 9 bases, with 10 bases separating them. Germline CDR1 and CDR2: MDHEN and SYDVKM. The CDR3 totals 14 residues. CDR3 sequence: CASSLFHQSSPLHF. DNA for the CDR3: TGTGCCAGCAGTTTATTTCACCAGTCTTCACCCCTCCACTTT. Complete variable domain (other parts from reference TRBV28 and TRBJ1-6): DVKVTQSSRYLVKRTGEKVFLECVQDMDHENMFWYRQDPGLGLRLIYFSYDVKMKEKGDIPEGYSVSREKKERFSLILESASTNQTSMYLCASSLFHQSSPLHFGNGTRLTVT.

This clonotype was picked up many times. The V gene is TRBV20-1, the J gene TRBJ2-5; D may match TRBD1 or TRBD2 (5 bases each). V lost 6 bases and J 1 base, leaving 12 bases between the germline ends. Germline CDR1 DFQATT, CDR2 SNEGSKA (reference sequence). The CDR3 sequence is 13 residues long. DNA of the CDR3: TGCAGTGCGTCCGCCGGGACCCAAGAGACCCAGTACTTC. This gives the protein CSASAGTQETQYF.

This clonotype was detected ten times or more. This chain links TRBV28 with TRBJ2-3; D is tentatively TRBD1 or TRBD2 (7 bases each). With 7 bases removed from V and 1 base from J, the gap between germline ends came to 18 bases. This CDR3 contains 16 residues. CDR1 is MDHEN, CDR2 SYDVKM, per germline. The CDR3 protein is CASTQGGPTRTDTQYF. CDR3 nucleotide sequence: TGTGCCAGCACCCAGGGGGGGCCAACACGCACAGATACGCAGTATTTT.

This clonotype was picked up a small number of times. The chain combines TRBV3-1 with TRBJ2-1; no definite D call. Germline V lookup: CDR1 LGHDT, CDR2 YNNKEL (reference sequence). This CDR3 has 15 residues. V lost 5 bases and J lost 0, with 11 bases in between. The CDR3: CASSYFPVSYNEQFF. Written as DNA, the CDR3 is TGTGCCAGCAGCTACTTCCCCGTCTCCTACAATGAGCAGTTCTTC.

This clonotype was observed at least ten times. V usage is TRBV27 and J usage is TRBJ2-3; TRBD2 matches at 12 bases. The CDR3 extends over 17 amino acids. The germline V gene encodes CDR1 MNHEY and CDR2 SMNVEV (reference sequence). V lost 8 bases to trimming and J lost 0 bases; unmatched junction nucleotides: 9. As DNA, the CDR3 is TGTGCCAGCCAAACACTAACTAGCGGGAGGAGCACAGATACGCAGTATTTT. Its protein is CASQTLTSGRSTDTQYF.

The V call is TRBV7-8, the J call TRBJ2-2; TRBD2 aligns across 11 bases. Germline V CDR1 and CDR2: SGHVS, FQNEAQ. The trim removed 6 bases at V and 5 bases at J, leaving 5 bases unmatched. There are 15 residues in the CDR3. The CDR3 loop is CASSTSGSRTGELFF. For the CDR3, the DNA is TGTGCCAGCAGTACTAGCGGGAGTCGGACCGGGGAGCTGTTTTTT.

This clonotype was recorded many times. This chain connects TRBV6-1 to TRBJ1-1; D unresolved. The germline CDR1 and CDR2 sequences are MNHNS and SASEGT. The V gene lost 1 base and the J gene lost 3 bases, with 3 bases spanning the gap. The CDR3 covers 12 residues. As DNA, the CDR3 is TGTGCCAGCAGTGAAGGGCACACTGAAGCTTTCTTT. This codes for CASSEGHTEAFF.

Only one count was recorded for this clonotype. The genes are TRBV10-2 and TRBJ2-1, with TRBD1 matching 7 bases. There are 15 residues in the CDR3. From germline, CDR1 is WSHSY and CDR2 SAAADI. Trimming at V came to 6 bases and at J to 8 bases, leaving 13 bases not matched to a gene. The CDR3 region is CASRDGVTGFYEQFF. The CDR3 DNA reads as TGCGCCAGCAGAGATGGGGTGACAGGGTTTTATGAGCAGTTCTTC.

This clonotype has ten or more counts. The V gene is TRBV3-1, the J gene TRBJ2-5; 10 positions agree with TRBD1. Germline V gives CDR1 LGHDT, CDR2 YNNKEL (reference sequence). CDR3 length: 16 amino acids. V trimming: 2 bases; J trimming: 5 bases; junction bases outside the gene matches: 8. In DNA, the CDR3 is TGTGCCAGCAGCCAACCTGGACAGGGGGGTATTGAGACCCAGTACTTC. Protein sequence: CASSQPGQGGIETQYF.

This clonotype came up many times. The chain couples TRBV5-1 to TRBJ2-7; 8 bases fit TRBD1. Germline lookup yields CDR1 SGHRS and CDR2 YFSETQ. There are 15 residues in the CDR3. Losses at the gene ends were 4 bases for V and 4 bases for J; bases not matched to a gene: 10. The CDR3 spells CASSLTGAGRYEQYF. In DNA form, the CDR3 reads TGCGCCAGCAGCCTGACAGGGGCGGGGAGATACGAGCAGTACTTC.

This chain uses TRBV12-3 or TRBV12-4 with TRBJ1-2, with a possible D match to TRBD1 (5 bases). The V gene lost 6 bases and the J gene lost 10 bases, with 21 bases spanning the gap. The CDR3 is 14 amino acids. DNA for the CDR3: TGTGCCAGCAGCTTGGGGCGGCCTGTCGGTGTCTACACCTTC. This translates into CASSLGRPVGVYTF.

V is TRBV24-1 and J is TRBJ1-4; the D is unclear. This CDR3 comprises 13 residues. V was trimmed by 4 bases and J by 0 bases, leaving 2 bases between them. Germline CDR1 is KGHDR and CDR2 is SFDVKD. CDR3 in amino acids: CATSETTNEKLFF. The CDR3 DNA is TGTGCCACCAGTGAGACAACTAATGAAAAACTGTTTTTT.

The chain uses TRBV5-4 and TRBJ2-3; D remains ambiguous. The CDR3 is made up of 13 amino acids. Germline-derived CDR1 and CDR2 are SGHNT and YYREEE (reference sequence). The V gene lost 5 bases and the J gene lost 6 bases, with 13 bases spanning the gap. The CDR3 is CASSPGKGDTQYF. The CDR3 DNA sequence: TGTGCCAGCAGTCCGGGTAAAGGGGATACGCAGTATTTT.

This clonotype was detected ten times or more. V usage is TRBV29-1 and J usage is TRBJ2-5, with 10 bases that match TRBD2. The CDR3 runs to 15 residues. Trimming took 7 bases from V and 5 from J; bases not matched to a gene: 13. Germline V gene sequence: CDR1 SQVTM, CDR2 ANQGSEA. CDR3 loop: CSAAGIAGGWETQYF. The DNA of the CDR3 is TGCAGCGCCGCGGGGATAGCGGGAGGCTGGGAGACCCAGTACTTC.

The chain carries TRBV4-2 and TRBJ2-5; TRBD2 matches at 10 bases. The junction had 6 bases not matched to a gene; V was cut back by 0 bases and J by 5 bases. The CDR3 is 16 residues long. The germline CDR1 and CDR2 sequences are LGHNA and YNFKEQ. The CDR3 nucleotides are TGTGCCAGCAGCCAAGAAAGCGGGAGGGCCTGGGAGACCCAGTACTTC. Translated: CASSQESGRAWETQYF.

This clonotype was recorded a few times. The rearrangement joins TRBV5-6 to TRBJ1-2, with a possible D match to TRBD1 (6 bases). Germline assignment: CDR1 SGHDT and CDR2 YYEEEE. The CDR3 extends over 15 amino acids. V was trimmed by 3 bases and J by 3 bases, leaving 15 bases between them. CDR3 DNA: TGTGCCAGCAGCTCGGAAAGGGGGTTAGACTATGGCTACACCTTC. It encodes CASSSERGLDYGYTF.

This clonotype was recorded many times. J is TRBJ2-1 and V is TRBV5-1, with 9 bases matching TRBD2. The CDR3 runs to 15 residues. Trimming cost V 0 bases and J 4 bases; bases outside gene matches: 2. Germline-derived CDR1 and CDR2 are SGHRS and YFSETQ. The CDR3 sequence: CASSLETSGYNEQFF. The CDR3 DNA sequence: TGCGCCAGCAGCTTGGAGACTAGCGGTTACAATGAGCAGTTCTTC.

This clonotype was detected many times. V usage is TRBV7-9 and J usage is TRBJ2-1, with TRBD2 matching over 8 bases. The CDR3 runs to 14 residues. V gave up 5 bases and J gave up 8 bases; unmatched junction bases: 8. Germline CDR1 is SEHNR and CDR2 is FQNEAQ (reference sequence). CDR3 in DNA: TGTGCCAGCAGCCAAGCGGGGGCGAGGGATGAGCAGTTCTTC. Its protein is CASSQAGARDEQFF.